The T cell receptor (beta chain) described here comes from a study of CD8 T cells in Susac syndrome. Study-wide context: Active disease was present in about 6 of the sequenced Susac syndrome patients, whereas roughly 8 of them were in remission. Patients with Susac syndrome had blood drawn and were at that point therapy-naive, on corticosteroids, or on intravenous immunoglobulin alone.

Looked up from germline, CDR1 is SEHNR and CDR2 is FQNEAQ (reference sequence). The CDR3 has 13 residues. The V end lost 5 bases, the J end lost 1 base, and 9 bases lay between the germline ends. Broader study findings: Susac-specific public clones numbered 15 to 20 in total CD8+ repertoires (and about five in CD8+ TEMRA repertoires).

With regard to this clonotype: Its target is unknown.

Patients with Susac syndrome met diagnostic criteria that were recently defined for definite or probable disease. cDNA came from approximately 0.5 to 1 ug RNA primed by random hexamers. One entry per CDR3 protein, called by TCRdb with MiXCR from the immunoSEQ multiplex PCR reads. The sample includes 80,000 or so distinct CDR3 sequences, about 95% seen only once; the top ten take around 0.41%. The TCR was taken from a human donor with Susac syndrome. The sequencing sample was made of CD8+ T cells from PBMCs. The chain recombines TRBV7-9 with TRBJ2-7; D is unresolved. CDR3 nucleotides: TGTGCCAGCAGCGGTGATGGATCCTACGAGCAGTACTTC. Translating gives CASSGDGSYEQYF.